The 26 T cell receptor beta chains presented below share a single source sample, sequenced in a study of PD-1 blockade in classical Hodgkin lymphoma. All patients experienced relapse after autologous stem cell transplantation, and brentuximab vedotin exposure was variable. Generated by immunoSEQ multiplex PCR, the TCRdb table keeps only in-frame clones and is missing some. The data contain tens of thousands of clones, 70% to 90% of them singletons. The source was peripheral blood mononuclear cells (PBMCs), collected before the second cycle of nivolumab. Source of these receptors: a human donor with classical Hodgkin lymphoma.

The chain links TRBV21-1 to TRBJ1-4; TRBD1 reflects the table's D call only, with no check against the DNA. TRBV21-1 is described as a pseudogene. The CDR3 sequence is 20 residues long. Here the CDR3 DNA reads TGTGCCAGCAGCAAAGAAGCTAGGGACAGGGAATGTGAAACTAATGAAAAACTGTTTTTT. This translates into CASSKEARDRECETNEKLFF.

The chain links TRBV5-1 to TRBJ1-5; TRBD1 might be the D (5 bases). V lost 3 bases, J lost 6 bases, and 16 bases lay in between. This CDR3 is built from 15 residues. Looked up from germline, CDR1 is SGHRS and CDR2 is YFSETQ. CDR3 bases: TGCGCCAGCAGCTCAACAGGTAGGGTCGGTCAGCCCCAGCATTTT. Protein: CASSSTGRVGQPQHF.

The rearrangement joins TRBV5-1 to TRBJ1-4, with 8 bases fitting TRBD1. This CDR3 region has 15 residues. Looked up from germline, CDR1 is SGHRS and CDR2 is YFSETQ. V dropped 4 bases and J dropped 4; count of bases not matched to a gene: 6. CDR3 sequence (DNA): TGCGCCAGCAGCAGGACAGGGACTGGTAATGAAAAACTGTTTTTT. Protein sequence: CASSRTGTGNEKLFF.

The chain couples TRBV5-1 to TRBJ1-2, with TRBD1 matching over 7 bases. The CDR3 contains 14 residues. Unmatched junction bases numbered 8, after V lost 5 bases and J lost 4 bases. Germline CDR1 is SGHRS and CDR2 is YFSETQ. CDR3 protein: CASSAGTAIYGYTF. The CDR3 region has the DNA TGCGCCAGCAGTGCCGGGACAGCGATCTATGGCTACACCTTC.

This chain links TRBV7-9 with TRBJ1-1, with 8 positions matching TRBD1. J lost 2 bases, V lost 3 bases, and 5 bases had no gene match. Germline V gene sequence: CDR1 SEHNR, CDR2 FQNEAQ (reference sequence). The CDR3 contains 15 residues. This chain's CDR3 is CASSFTGGSNTEAFF. The CDR3 bases are TGTGCCAGCAGCTTTACAGGGGGATCCAACACTGAAGCTTTCTTT. The variable domain in full, with the rest retrieved from reference TRBV7-9 and TRBJ1-1, is DTGVSQNPRHKITKRGQNVTFRCDPISEHNRLYWYRQTLGQGPEFLTYFQNEAQLEKSRLLSDRFSAERPKGSFSTLEIQRTEQGDSAMYLCASSFTGGSNTEAFFGQGTRLTVV.

This sequence joins TRBV5-1 and TRBJ2-1; D is possibly TRBD2 (5 bases). Trimming stripped 4 bases from V and 1 base from J, with 6 bases between. Germline lookup yields CDR1 SGHRS and CDR2 YFSETQ. This CDR3 region has 13 residues. The DNA of the CDR3 is TGCGCCAGCAGCCAGCGGTCCTACAATGAGCAGTTCTTC. Amino acid sequence: CASSQRSYNEQFF.

This chain links TRBV5-1 with TRBJ2-5; 9 bases fit TRBD1. This CDR3 spans 17 amino acids. The germline CDR1 and CDR2 sequences are SGHRS and YFSETQ. Trimming removed 0 bases from V and 5 bases from J; junction bases left unmatched: 11. CDR3 in DNA: TGCGCCAGCAGCTTGGCCTCTCACGGACAGGGGTGGGAGACCCAGTACTTC. It encodes CASSLASHGQGWETQYF.

Only one count was recorded for this clone. The V call is TRBV5-1, the J call TRBJ1-4; D gene unclear. CDR1 is SGHRS and CDR2 is YFSETQ in the germline V gene. CDR3 length equals 15 residues. V dropped 4 bases and J dropped 3 bases, with 13 bases sitting between them. The CDR3 DNA follows: TGCGCCAGCAGCGAAGCGGGAGTAGCTAATGAAAAACTGTTTTTT. It codes for CASSEAGVANEKLFF.

This chain links TRBV6-5 with TRBJ1-1; TRBD1 might be the D (6 bases). Per the germline V gene, CDR1 is MNHEY and CDR2 is SVGAGI. This CDR3 has 16 amino acids. The V end lost 1 base, the J end lost 4 bases, and 16 bases lay between the germline ends. The CDR3 DNA reads as TGTGCCAGCAGTTACTTAATATCAGGGGAGGGCACTGAAGCTTTCTTT. Protein: CASSYLISGEGTEAFF.

This clone showed up just a few times. The CDR3 nucleotides are TGCGCCAGCAGCACCAGGACAGGACTGAACACTGAAGCTTTCTTT. Encoded protein: CASSTRTGLNTEAFF. The gene calls are TRBV5-1 and TRBJ1-1; 7 bases agree with TRBD1. CDR3 length equals 15 residues. CDR1 and CDR2 from the germline V gene are SGHRS and YFSETQ. The V gene end was trimmed by 4 bases and the J gene end by 0 bases; junction bases not matched to a gene: 6. Full variable domain (missing parts from reference TRBV5-1 and TRBJ1-1): KAGVTQTPRYLIKTRGQQVTLSCSPISGHRSVSWYQQTPGQGLQFLFEYFSETQRNKGNFPGRFSGRQFSNSRSEMNVSTLELGDSALYLCASSTRTGLNTEAFFGQGTRLTVV.

The V and J genes are TRBV18 and TRBJ2-1, with 12 bases lining up with TRBD2. V shed 6 bases and J 9 bases; nucleotides not matched to a gene: 9. Germline CDR1 is KGHSH and CDR2 is LQKENI. The CDR3 is 15 residues long. CDR3 nucleotide sequence: TGTGCCAGCTCGCCTCTAGCGGGGGGGCCGAGTGAGCAGTTCTTC. Translating gives CASSPLAGGPSEQFF.

V gene TRBV15 combines with J gene TRBJ1-1, with unresolved D. The ends were cut back, 5 bases at V and 2 bases at J, with 12 bases in the middle. Germline V gene sequence: CDR1 LNHNV, CDR2 YYDKDF (reference sequence). The CDR3 totals 14 residues. CDR3 sequence reads: CATSVNGKNTEAFF. CDR3 nucleotides: TGTGCCACCAGCGTAAACGGAAAAAACACTGAAGCTTTCTTT.

The table lists this clone with a count of one. The DNA of the CDR3 is TGCGCCAGCAGCCCCCCTGGGGGACAAGAGACCCAGTACTTC. Translated, it gives CASSPPGGQETQYF. The rearrangement links TRBV5-1 to TRBJ2-5; either TRBD1 or TRBD2 may supply D (5 bases each). The CDR3 spans 14 residues. CDR1 and CDR2 (germline): SGHRS, YFSETQ. Trimming pared 4 bases from V and 2 bases from J, leaving 12 bases between.

The chain uses TRBV5-1 and TRBJ2-3; 13 nucleotides match TRBD2. CDR1 is SGHRS, CDR2 YFSETQ, per germline. CDR3 length equals 15 residues. With 4 bases clipped from V and 4 bases from J, the junction kept 3 bases outside the gene matches. The CDR3 sequence is CASSIGLAGADTQYF. The CDR3 coding sequence is TGCGCCAGCAGCATAGGACTAGCGGGGGCAGATACGCAGTATTTT. The complete variable domain, with remaining parts taken from reference TRBV5-1 and TRBJ2-3, reads KAGVTQTPRYLIKTRGQQVTLSCSPISGHRSVSWYQQTPGQGLQFLFEYFSETQRNKGNFPGRFSGRQFSNSRSEMNVSTLELGDSALYLCASSIGLAGADTQYFGPGTRLTVL.

J is TRBJ1-2 and V is TRBV29-1, with 7 nucleotides matching TRBD1. The CDR3 spans 16 residues. CDR1 SQVTM and CDR2 ANQGSEA come from the germline V gene. V lost 5 bases to trimming and J lost 1 base; unmatched junction nucleotides: 13. The chain's CDR3 is CSVFTIGQADNYGYTF. Here the CDR3 DNA reads TGCAGCGTTTTTACCATCGGACAGGCCGATAACTATGGCTACACCTTC.

The chain combines TRBV9 with TRBJ1-4, with D unresolved. Germline CDR1 reads SGDLS; CDR2 reads YYNGEE. V gave up 2 bases and J gave up 0 bases, with 8 bases separating them. This CDR3 spans 15 amino acids. CDR3 protein: CASSVRAATNEKLFF. The DNA of the CDR3 is TGTGCCAGCAGCGTCCGGGCTGCAACTAATGAAAAACTGTTTTTT.

The chain has TRBV6-5 and TRBJ2-4; 7 positions agree with TRBD1. J lost 7 bases, V lost 7 bases, and 13 bases had no gene match. Germline V gene lookup returns CDR1 MNHEY and CDR2 SVGAGI. The CDR3 runs 15 residues. The CDR3 protein is CASMGTDKRGNIQYF. CDR3 DNA: TGTGCCAGCATGGGGACAGACAAACGGGGCAACATTCAGTACTTC.

The J gene is TRBJ2-7, the V gene TRBV19; 8 nucleotides line up with TRBD1. V gave up 6 bases and J gave up 7 bases; unmatched junction bases: 5. There are 12 residues in the CDR3. The germline gives CDR1 LNHDA, CDR2 SQIVND (reference sequence). The CDR3 sequence is CASSIQGGEQYF. The CDR3 DNA follows: TGTGCCAGTAGCATACAGGGGGGAGAGCAGTACTTC.

The V and J genes are TRBV5-1 and TRBJ2-2; no clear D gene. This CDR3 comprises 16 residues. V lost 0 bases to trimming and J lost 4 bases, with 13 bases between them. The germline gives CDR1 SGHRS, CDR2 YFSETQ. The CDR3 sequence: CASSLVAGASTGELFF. The CDR3 DNA reads TGCGCCAGCAGCTTGGTTGCAGGAGCTTCCACCGGGGAGCTGTTTTTT.

This clone is a singleton in its sample. V gene TRBV6-1 combines with J gene TRBJ1-5; no clear D. V lost 3 bases, J lost 5 bases, and 14 bases lay in between. The CDR3 contains 15 residues. Germline assignment: CDR1 MNHNS and CDR2 SASEGT. This CDR3 reads CASSEVPVPDQPQHF. The CDR3 DNA sequence: TGTGCCAGCAGTGAGGTGCCAGTCCCGGATCAGCCCCAGCATTTT.

This clone came up once. This specimen includes other DNA sequences encoding the same CDR3. The chain joins TRBV5-1 to TRBJ2-5; possibly TRBD1 for D (5 bases). CDR1 SGHRS and CDR2 YFSETQ come from the germline V gene. This CDR3 has 13 residues. V was trimmed by 2 bases and J by 5 bases, leaving 10 bases between them. The CDR3 is CASSFQGEETQYF. CDR3 DNA sequence: TGCGCCAGCAGCTTTCAGGGCGAGGAGACCCAGTACTTC.

This clone has just a few counts. Here the CDR3 DNA reads TGTGCCAGCAGTTACGGACAGGGGATGAACACTGAAGCTTTCTTT. Translated: CASSYGQGMNTEAFF. The rearrangement links TRBV6-5 to TRBJ1-1, with 9 positions matching TRBD1. Germline V gene sequence: CDR1 MNHEY, CDR2 SVGAGI. CDR3 length: 15 amino acids. Trimming cost V 2 bases and J 0 bases; bases outside gene matches: 1.

This clone was recorded once. This rearrangement joins TRBV5-1 to TRBJ1-1, with 10 bases lining up with TRBD1. V lost 4 bases and J lost 4; bases outside the gene matches: 4. Germline loops: CDR1 SGHRS, CDR2 YFSETQ. The length of the CDR3 is 14 residues. As DNA, the CDR3 is TGCGCCAGCAGCGTAGGACAGGGGGGCACTGAAGCTTTCTTT. Amino acids: CASSVGQGGTEAFF. Looking up the rest from reference TRBV5-1 and TRBJ1-1 gives the full variable domain: KAGVTQTPRYLIKTRGQQVTLSCSPISGHRSVSWYQQTPGQGLQFLFEYFSETQRNKGNFPGRFSGRQFSNSRSEMNVSTLELGDSALYLCASSVGQGGTEAFFGQGTRLTVV.

About this clone itself: The identical CDR3 is also encoded by other nucleotide sequences in the sample. The V call is TRBV5-1, the J call TRBJ2-1, with D hard to call. CDR1 is SGHRS and CDR2 is YFSETQ in the germline V gene. V gave up 0 bases and J gave up 0 bases, with 7 bases separating them. This CDR3 has 15 amino acids. The CDR3 region is CASSLGGSSYNEQFF. In nucleotides, the CDR3 is TGCGCCAGCAGCTTGGGTGGTAGCTCCTACAATGAGCAGTTCTTC.

This clone was counted only a few times. V usage is TRBV5-1 and J usage is TRBJ2-5, with 9 bases aligning to TRBD2. Germline V gene data show CDR1 as SGHRS and CDR2 as YFSETQ. The V and J ends lost 7 bases and 2 bases, in that order; junction bases with no gene match: 6. The CDR3 consists of 14 residues. The CDR3 DNA sequence: TGCGCCAGCCGAGCGGGGGGAAAGCAAGAGACCCAGTACTTC. This translates into CASRAGGKQETQYF.

V and J are TRBV4-1 and TRBJ2-7; TRBD1 agrees at 7 bases. The CDR3 spans 16 residues. V lost 0 bases to trimming and J lost 2 bases; unmatched junction nucleotides: 7. Germline CDR1 and CDR2: MGHRA and YSYEKL. The CDR3 loop reads CASSQDATGTAYEQYF. The DNA of the CDR3 is TGCGCCAGCAGCCAAGATGCTACCGGGACAGCCTACGAGCAGTACTTC.